This T cell receptor (beta chain) was documented in a study of blood T cell repertoires in COVID-19. In the authors' workflow: Reference gene primer amplification yielded estimated nucleated cell counts. Assay: immunoSEQ multiplex PCR; the TCRdb copy retains only in-frame clones and omits some. That table is the source of V, J and clone size, and D and trimming were worked out from the DNA. The sample holds about 500,000 clones, 89% seen once. The CDR3 consists of 13 residues. Germline V lookup: CDR1 SGHRS, CDR2 YFSETQ. The V gene end was trimmed by 2 bases and the J gene end by 9 bases; junction bases not matched to a gene: 8.

Sequencing used peripheral blood. The source of this sequence is a man younger than 35 with COVID-19, enrolled during active disease. The chain carries TRBV5-1 and TRBJ2-7; the match to TRBD2 covers 7 bases. CDR3 protein: CASSLEGGPVQYF. In DNA form, the CDR3 reads TGCGCCAGCAGCTTAGAGGGAGGGCCTGTGCAGTACTTC.